This TCR beta chain was sequenced during a study of human T cells and chemical hapten exposure. About the research overall: Per-sample TCR yields varied mainly from small pooled library volume differences. Study results and limitations: Sensitizing with DPC caused no change in TCRs above 1 in 1000 frequency.

Individual cDNA molecules had unique molecular identifiers attached to them by the library. Original analysis: Samples ranged from 23,224 to 690,600 TCRs, with a median of roughly 96,000. TCRdb fed the 5' RACE reads into MiXCR, producing one record per CDR3 protein. TCRdb's processing, not the authors' own work, is the source of the V and J calls. The sample shows about 140,000 distinct CDR3 sequences, about 4% of them seen only once. Extraction of total RNA was performed on unfractionated whole blood. This CDR3 region has 13 residues. From germline, CDR1 is SGHTA and CDR2 FQGNSA. V gave up 2 bases and J gave up 1 base, with 5 bases separating them. In its sample, this clonotype was seen many times. Its target is unknown.

This chain connects TRBV7-2 to TRBJ1-2; D gene unclear. This sequence was found in a female donor in good health. The CDR3 bases are TGTGCCAGCAGCTTATTGAGTAACTATGGCTACACCTTC. Encoded protein: CASSLLSNYGYTF.